This T cell receptor (beta chain) was found in a study of spatial heterogeneity in lung cancer. MiXCR was run by TCRdb on the 5' RACE reads, yielding one entry per CDR3 protein. The repertoire consists of under 150,000 distinct CDR3 sequences, with roughly 10% occurring once and the leading ten covering 20% to 25%. The V gene lost 0 bases and the J gene lost 1 base, with 7 bases spanning the gap. CDR3 length: 14 residues. The V gene's germline CDR1 is SGHRS and CDR2 YFSETQ. Time point: blood at routine non-recurrence follow-up after resection. The sample here was PBMCs, taken at follow-up. This sequence was found in a female donor with early-stage non-small cell lung cancer. V is TRBV5-1 and J is TRBJ1-1; D is unclear. The CDR3 is CASSLAERNTEAFF. The CDR3, as DNA: TGCGCCAGCAGCTTGGCAGAGAGGAACACTGAAGCTTTCTTT.